This T cell receptor beta chain was obtained from a study of blood T cell repertoires in COVID-19. Study-level background: In each case, the material was cDNA or gDNA derived from T cells, B-cell-depleted T cells, or PBMCs.

Residents of 24 US areas, aged about 18 to 95 years, made up the participants. A case of COVID-19 had been met by exposed participants within 2 weeks before study entry. Authors' processing steps: Amplified reference gene primers provided the basis for estimating nucleated cell counts. Libraries were prepared by immunoSEQ multiplex PCR; TCRdb keeps only in-frame clonotypes and omits some of them. The V and J calls and clone size are taken from that table; D and trimming were inferred from the DNA. The sample holds 200,000 to 300,000 clones, about 87% seen once. The V gene end was trimmed by 0 bases and the J gene end by 10 bases; junction bases not matched to a gene: 12. CDR1 and CDR2 (germline): PRHDT, FYEKMQ (reference sequence). This CDR3 has 17 residues.

Sample: PBMCs or T cells enriched from blood (not recorded which). This clonotype was obtained from a man in his forties or fifties who had been exposed to COVID-19. The V call is TRBV13, the J call TRBJ2-1, with TRBD2 matching over 10 bases. For the CDR3, the DNA is TGTGCCAGCAGCTTAGGGCGCGGTAGCGGGAGGAGGCGGGAGCAGTTCTTC. It codes for CASSLGRGSGRRREQFF.